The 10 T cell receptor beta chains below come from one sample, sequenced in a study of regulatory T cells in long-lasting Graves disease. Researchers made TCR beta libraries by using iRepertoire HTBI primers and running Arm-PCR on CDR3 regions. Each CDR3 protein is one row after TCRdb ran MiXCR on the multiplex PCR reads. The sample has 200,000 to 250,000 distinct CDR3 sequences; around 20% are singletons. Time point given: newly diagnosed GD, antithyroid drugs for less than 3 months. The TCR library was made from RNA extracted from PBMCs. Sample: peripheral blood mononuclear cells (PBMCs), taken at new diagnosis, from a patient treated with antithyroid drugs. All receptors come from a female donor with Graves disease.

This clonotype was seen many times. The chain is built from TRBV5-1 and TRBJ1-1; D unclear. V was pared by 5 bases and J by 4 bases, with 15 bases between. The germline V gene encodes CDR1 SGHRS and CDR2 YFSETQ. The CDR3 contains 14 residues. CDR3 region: CASSVGGMVTEAFF. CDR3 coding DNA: TGCGCCAGCAGTGTCGGAGGCATGGTCACTGAAGCTTTCTTT.

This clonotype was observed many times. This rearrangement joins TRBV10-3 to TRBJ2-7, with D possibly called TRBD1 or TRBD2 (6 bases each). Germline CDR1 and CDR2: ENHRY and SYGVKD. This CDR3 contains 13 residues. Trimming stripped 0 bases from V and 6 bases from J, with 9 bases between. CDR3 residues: CAISESRGVEQYF. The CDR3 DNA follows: TGTGCCATCAGTGAGTCGAGGGGGGTCGAGCAGTACTTC.

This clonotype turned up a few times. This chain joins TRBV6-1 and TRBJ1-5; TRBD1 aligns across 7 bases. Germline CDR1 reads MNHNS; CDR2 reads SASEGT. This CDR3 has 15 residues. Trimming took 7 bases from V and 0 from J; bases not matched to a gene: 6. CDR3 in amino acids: CASTRTGLSNQPQHF. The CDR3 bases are TGTGCCAGCACGCGGACAGGACTTAGCAATCAGCCCCAGCATTTT.

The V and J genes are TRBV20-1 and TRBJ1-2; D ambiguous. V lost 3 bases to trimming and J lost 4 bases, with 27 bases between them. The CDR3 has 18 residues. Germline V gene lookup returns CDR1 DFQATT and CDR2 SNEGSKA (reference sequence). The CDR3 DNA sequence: TGCAGTGCTAGGGTACCGGCGATTACCGGTAGGCTCGGCTATGGCTACACCTTC. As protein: CSARVPAITGRLGYGYTF.

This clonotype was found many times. In nucleotides, the CDR3 is TGTGCCAGCAGCAAAAAGACTAGCGGGAGGTACGAGCAGTACTTC. It encodes CASSKKTSGRYEQYF. The genes are TRBV7-2 and TRBJ2-7; 13 nucleotides align to TRBD2. Looked up from germline, CDR1 is SGHTA and CDR2 is FQGNSA. The V segment lost 5 bases and the J segment 4 bases; nucleotides outside the gene matches: 5. The CDR3 runs to 15 residues.

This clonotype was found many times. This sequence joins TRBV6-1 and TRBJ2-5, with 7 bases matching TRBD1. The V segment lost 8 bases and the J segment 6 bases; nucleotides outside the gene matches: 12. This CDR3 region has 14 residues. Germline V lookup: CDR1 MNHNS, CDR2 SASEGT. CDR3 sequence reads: CASDFQGVAKTQYF. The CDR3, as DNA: TGTGCCAGCGACTTCCAGGGGGTGGCAAAGACCCAGTACTTC.

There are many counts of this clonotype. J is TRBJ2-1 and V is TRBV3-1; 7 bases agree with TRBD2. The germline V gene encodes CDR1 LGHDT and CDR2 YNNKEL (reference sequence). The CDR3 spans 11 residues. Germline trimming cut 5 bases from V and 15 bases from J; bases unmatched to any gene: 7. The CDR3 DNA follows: TGTGCCAGCAGCAGACTAGCTCAGGTGTTCTTC. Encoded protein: CASSRLAQVFF.

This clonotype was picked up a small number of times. The CDR3, as DNA: TGTGCCAGCAGCCCGTTAACGATGGGGAACACTGAAGCTTTCTTT. It yields the protein CASSPLTMGNTEAFF. The chain employs TRBV9 and TRBJ1-1; D is unclear. Germline V gene sequence: CDR1 SGDLS, CDR2 YYNGEE. The CDR3 contains 15 residues. V dropped 4 bases and J dropped 1 base, with 14 bases sitting between them.

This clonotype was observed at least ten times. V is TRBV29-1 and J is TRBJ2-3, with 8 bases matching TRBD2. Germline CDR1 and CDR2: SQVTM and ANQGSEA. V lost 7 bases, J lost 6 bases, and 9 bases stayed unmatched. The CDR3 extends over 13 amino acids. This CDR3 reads CSAALAVGDTQYF. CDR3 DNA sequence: TGCAGCGCTGCACTAGCGGTTGGTGATACGCAGTATTTT.

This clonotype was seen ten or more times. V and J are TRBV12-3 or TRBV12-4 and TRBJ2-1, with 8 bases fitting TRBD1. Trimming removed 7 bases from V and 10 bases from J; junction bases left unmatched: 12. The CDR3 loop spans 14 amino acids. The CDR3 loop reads CASTPTGGLREQFF. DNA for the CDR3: TGTGCCAGCACCCCCACAGGGGGACTTAGGGAGCAGTTCTTC.